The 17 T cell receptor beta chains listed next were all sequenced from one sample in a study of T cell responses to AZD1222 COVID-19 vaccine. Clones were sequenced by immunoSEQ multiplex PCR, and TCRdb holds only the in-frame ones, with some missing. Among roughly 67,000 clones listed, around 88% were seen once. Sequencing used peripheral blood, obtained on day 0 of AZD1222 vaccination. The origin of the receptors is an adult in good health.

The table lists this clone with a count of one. As DNA, the CDR3 is TGCAGCGTTCACCTGACAGGGTACGGGGACACTGAAGCTTTCTTT. It encodes CSVHLTGYGDTEAFF. The chain recombines TRBV29-1 with TRBJ1-1; 7 nucleotides agree with TRBD1. Trimming cost V 5 bases and J 3 bases; bases outside gene matches: 12. Germline CDR1 reads SQVTM; CDR2 reads ANQGSEA. The CDR3 length is 15 residues.

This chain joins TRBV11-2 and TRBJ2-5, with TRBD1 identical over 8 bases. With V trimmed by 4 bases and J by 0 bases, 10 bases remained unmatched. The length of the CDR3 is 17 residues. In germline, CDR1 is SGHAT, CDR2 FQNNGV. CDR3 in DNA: TGTGCCAGCAGCTCGGACAGGGTGGGGTTATACCAAGAGACCCAGTACTTC. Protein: CASSSDRVGLYQETQYF.

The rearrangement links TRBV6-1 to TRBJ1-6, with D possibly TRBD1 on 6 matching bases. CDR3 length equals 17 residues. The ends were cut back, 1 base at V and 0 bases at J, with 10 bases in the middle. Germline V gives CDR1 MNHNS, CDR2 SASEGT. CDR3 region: CASSEEGRGSYNSPLHF. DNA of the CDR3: TGTGCCAGCAGTGAAGAGGGCAGGGGCTCCTATAATTCACCCCTCCACTTT.

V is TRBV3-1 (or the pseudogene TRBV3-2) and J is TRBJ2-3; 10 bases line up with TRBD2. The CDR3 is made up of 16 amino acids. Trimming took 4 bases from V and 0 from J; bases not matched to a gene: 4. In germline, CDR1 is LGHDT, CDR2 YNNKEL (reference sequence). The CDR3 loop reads CASSPLAGASTDTQYF. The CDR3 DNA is TGTGCCAGCAGCCCTCTAGCGGGGGCCAGCACAGATACGCAGTATTTT.

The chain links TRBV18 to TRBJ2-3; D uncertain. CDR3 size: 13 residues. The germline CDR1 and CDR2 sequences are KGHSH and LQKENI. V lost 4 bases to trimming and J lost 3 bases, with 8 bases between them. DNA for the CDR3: TGTGCCAGCTCACGTGCTCGAACAGATACGCAGTATTTT. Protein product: CASSRARTDTQYF. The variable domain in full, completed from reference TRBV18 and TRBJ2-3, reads NAGVMQNPRHLVRRRGQEARLRCSPMKGHSHVYWYRQLPEEGLKFMVYLQKENIIDESGMPKERFSAEFPKEGPSILRIQQVVRGDSAAYFCASSRARTDTQYFGPGTRLTVL.

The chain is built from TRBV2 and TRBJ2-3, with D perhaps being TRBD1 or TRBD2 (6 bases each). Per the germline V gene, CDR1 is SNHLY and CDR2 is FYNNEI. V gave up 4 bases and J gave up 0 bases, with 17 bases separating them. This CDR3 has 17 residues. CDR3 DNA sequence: TGTGCCAGCAGTGGCTCCATCGGGGGCCGTAGCACAGATACGCAGTATTTT. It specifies CASSGSIGGRSTDTQYF.

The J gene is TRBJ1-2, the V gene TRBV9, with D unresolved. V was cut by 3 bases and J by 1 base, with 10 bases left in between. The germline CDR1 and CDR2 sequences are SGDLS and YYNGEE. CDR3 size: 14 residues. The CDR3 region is CASSARDLNYGYTF. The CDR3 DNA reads TGTGCCAGCAGCGCCCGGGATCTTAACTATGGCTACACCTTC.

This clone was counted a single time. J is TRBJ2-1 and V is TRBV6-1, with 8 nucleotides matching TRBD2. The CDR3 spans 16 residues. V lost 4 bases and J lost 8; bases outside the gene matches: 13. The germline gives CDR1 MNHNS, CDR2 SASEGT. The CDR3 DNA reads TGTGCCAGCAGTGCCCAGAGGCGGGAGGCCCGGGATGAGCAGTTCTTC. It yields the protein CASSAQRREARDEQFF.

Here the CDR3 DNA reads TGTGCCAGCAGCTCTCAAGGGGGGACTGAAGCTTTCTTT. It codes for CASSSQGGTEAFF. The rearrangement uses TRBV7-2 and TRBJ1-1; the D gene is possibly TRBD1 (6 bases). CDR1 and CDR2 from the germline V gene are SGHTA and FQGNSA. The CDR3 has 13 amino acids. Trimming took off 4 bases at V and 5 bases at J, with 11 bases between the two ends. Drawing the rest from reference TRBV7-2 and TRBJ1-1, the complete variable domain is GAGVSQSPSNKVTEKGKDVELRCDPISGHTALYWYRQSLGQGLEFLIYFQGNSAPDKSGLPSDRFSAERTGGSVSTLTIQRTQQEDSAVYLCASSSQGGTEAFFGQGTRLTVV.

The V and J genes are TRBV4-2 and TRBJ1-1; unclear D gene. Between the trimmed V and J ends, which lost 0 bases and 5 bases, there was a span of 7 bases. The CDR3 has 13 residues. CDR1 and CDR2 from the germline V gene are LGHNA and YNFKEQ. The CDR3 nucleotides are TGTGCCAGCAGCCAAGATTTGGTAACTGAAGCTTTCTTT. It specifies CASSQDLVTEAFF.

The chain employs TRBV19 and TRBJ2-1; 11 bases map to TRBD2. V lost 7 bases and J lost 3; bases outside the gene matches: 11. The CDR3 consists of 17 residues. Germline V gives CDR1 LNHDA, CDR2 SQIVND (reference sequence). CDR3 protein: CASKSGSGRADYNEQFF. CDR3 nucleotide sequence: TGTGCCAGTAAAAGCGGTAGCGGGAGGGCCGACTACAATGAGCAGTTCTTC.

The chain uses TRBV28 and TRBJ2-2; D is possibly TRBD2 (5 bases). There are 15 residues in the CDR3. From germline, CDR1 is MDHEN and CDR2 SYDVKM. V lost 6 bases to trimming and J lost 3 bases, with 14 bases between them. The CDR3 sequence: CASRVLAGDTGELFF. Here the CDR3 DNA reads TGTGCCAGCAGGGTGCTAGCCGGCGACACCGGGGAGCTGTTTTTT. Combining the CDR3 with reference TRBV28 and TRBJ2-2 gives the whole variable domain DVKVTQSSRYLVKRTGEKVFLECVQDMDHENMFWYRQDPGLGLRLIYFSYDVKMKEKGDIPEGYSVSREKKERFSLILESASTNQTSMYLCASRVLAGDTGELFFGEGSRLTVL.

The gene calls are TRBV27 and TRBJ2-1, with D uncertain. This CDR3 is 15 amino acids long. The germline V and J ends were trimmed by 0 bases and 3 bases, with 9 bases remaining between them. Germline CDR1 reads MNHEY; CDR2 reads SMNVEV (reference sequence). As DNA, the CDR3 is TGTGCCAGCAGTTTATCATCGGTGGGCTACAATGAGCAGTTCTTC. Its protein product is CASSLSSVGYNEQFF.

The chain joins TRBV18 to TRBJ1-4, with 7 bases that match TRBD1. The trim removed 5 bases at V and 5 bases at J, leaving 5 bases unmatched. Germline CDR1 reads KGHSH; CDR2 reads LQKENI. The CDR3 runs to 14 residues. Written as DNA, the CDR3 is TGTGCCAGCTCATCGGACAGGAGAAATGAAAAACTGTTTTTT. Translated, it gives CASSSDRRNEKLFF.

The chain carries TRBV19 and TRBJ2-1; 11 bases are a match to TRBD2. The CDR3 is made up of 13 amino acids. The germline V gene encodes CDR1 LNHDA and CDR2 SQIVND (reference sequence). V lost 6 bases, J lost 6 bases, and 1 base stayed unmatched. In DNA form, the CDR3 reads TGTGCCAGTAGACTAGCGGGAGCCAATGAGCAGTTCTTC. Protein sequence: CASRLAGANEQFF. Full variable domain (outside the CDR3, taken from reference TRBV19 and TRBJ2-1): DGGITQSPKYLFRKEGQNVTLSCEQNLNHDAMYWYRQDPGQGLRLIYYSQIVNDFQKGDIAEGYSVSREKKESFPLTVTSAQKNPTAFYLCASRLAGANEQFFGPGTRLTVL.

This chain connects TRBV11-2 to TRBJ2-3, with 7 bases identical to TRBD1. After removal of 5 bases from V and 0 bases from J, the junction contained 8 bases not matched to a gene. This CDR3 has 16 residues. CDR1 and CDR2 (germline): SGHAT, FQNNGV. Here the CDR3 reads CASSHYGTASTDTQYF. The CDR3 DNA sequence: TGTGCCAGCAGCCATTATGGGACAGCTAGCACAGATACGCAGTATTTT.

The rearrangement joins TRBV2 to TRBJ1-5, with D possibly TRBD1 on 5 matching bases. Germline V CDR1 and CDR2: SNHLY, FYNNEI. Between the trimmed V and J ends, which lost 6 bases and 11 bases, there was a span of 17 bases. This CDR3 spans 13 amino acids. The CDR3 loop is CASSRDSSISQHF. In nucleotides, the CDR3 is TGTGCCAGCAGCCGGGACTCCTCAATTTCCCAGCATTTT.